This passage covers 21 T cell receptor beta chains from one sample sequenced in a study of PD-1 blockade in mismatch repair-deficient tumors. Profiled with immunoSEQ multiplex PCR; TCRdb holds only in-frame clones, not every one. The sample shows about 130,000 clones, about nine tenths of them seen only once. The material was peripheral blood, obtained 72 weeks after starting pembrolizumab. The receptor set was obtained from an adult with mismatch repair-deficient cancer.

This chain uses TRBV6-1 with TRBJ2-3; D may be TRBD2 (5 bases). Trimming removed 2 bases from V and 6 bases from J, with 18 bases in between. The CDR3 runs to 16 residues. CDR1 and CDR2 from the germline V gene are MNHNS and SASEGT. CDR3 in amino acids: CASSEKRAALGDTQYF. The CDR3 DNA reads as TGTGCCAGCAGTGAAAAGAGGGCCGCGCTCGGGGATACGCAGTATTTT.

This clone has just one count. The chain is built from TRBV28 and TRBJ2-3, with D perhaps TRBD1 or TRBD2 (5 bases each). The V end lost 2 bases, the J end lost 6 bases, and 9 bases lay between the germline ends. The CDR3 consists of 13 residues. Germline lookup yields CDR1 MDHEN and CDR2 SYDVKM. CDR3 nucleotide sequence: TGTGCCAGCAGTTTAGTCGGGGCTGATACGCAGTATTTT. Translated, it gives CASSLVGADTQYF.

This clone appeared a single time. The chain carries TRBV5-1 and TRBJ1-3, with 9 bases matching TRBD1. V shed 1 base and J 0 bases; nucleotides not matched to a gene: 8. Germline V gene data show CDR1 as SGHRS and CDR2 as YFSETQ. The CDR3 is 18 amino acids. CDR3 DNA sequence: TGCGCCAGCAGCTTGAATCCGGTGACAGGGGGCTCTGGAAACACCATATATTTT. This encodes CASSLNPVTGGSGNTIYF.

This clone was detected a few times. V usage is TRBV19 and J usage is TRBJ2-7, with 10 positions matching TRBD1. The CDR3 has 13 amino acids. The V and J ends lost 4 bases and 5 bases, in that order; junction bases with no gene match: 2. Germline CDR1 LNHDA, CDR2 SQIVND (reference sequence). Here the CDR3 reads CASSTTGGDEQYF. The CDR3 DNA follows: TGTGCCAGTAGTACGACAGGGGGCGACGAGCAGTACTTC.

Of note for this clone: In the same sample, other DNA sequences code for this CDR3. The chain combines TRBV5-1 with TRBJ2-2; D is unresolved. This CDR3 region has 12 residues. Trimming shortened V by 4 bases and J by 1 base, and 2 bases separated the two germline ends. Per germline, CDR1 SGHRS and CDR2 YFSETQ. Here the CDR3 DNA reads TGCGCCAGCAGCCTGAACACCGGGGAGCTGTTTTTT. Translating gives CASSLNTGELFF. Full variable domain (missing parts from reference TRBV5-1 and TRBJ2-2): KAGVTQTPRYLIKTRGQQVTLSCSPISGHRSVSWYQQTPGQGLQFLFEYFSETQRNKGNFPGRFSGRQFSNSRSEMNVSTLELGDSALYLCASSLNTGELFFGEGSRLTVL.

J is TRBJ2-7 and V is TRBV6-1; perhaps TRBD2 as D (5 bases). Trimming left V 6 bases short and J 5 bases short, with 20 bases between. CDR1 is MNHNS, CDR2 SASEGT, per germline. The CDR3 is made up of 15 amino acids. The CDR3 bases are TGTGCCAGCAGCCAACTATTGGGGAGTTTTAACGAGCAGTACTTC. This sequence encodes CASSQLLGSFNEQYF.

The J gene is TRBJ2-2, the V gene TRBV13; TRBD1 matches 7 bases. The CDR3 has 16 residues. Germline V gene lookup returns CDR1 PRHDT and CDR2 FYEKMQ (reference sequence). The V gene end was trimmed by 7 bases and the J gene end by 1 base; junction bases not matched to a gene: 9. The CDR3 is CASTPQRTGNTGELFF. The CDR3 DNA is TGTGCCAGCACCCCCCAGAGGACAGGGAACACCGGGGAGCTGTTTTTT.

CDR3 amino acids: CASSLEGWPLDNQPQHF. The CDR3 coding sequence is TGTGCCAGCAGCTTAGAGGGATGGCCCCTGGACAATCAGCCCCAGCATTTT. V gene TRBV7-8 combines with J gene TRBJ1-5; D call uncertain. The ends were cut back, 1 base at V and 3 bases at J, with 16 bases in the middle. CDR3 length: 17 amino acids. Germline CDR1 SGHVS, CDR2 FQNEAQ.

The chain couples TRBV6-6 to TRBJ1-4, with unresolved D. V was pared by 6 bases and J by 0 bases, with 14 bases between. Germline V gives CDR1 MNHNY, CDR2 SVGAGI (reference sequence). This CDR3 has 16 residues. The CDR3 bases are TGTGCCAGCAGCCGATCCGCCTATGCAACTAATGAAAAACTGTTTTTT. Amino acids: CASSRSAYATNEKLFF.

V gene TRBV4-1 combines with J gene TRBJ2-1, with TRBD2 matching 10 bases. Germline CDR1 and CDR2: MGHRA and YSYEKL. V was pared by 2 bases and J by 7 bases, with 8 bases of the junction left unmatched. The CDR3 spans 16 residues. The CDR3 DNA follows: TGCGCCAGCAGCCAACCTAGCGGGAGCCCGACAAATGAGCAGTTCTTC. Residues: CASSQPSGSPTNEQFF.

The genes are TRBV2 and TRBJ2-5; TRBD2 matches at 11 bases. Trimming at V came to 3 bases and at J to 1 base, leaving 1 base not matched to a gene. Germline CDR1 SNHLY, CDR2 FYNNEI. This CDR3 is built from 15 residues. CDR3 in DNA: TGTGCCAGCAGTGAGGGGACTAGCGGCCAAGAGACCCAGTACTTC. Its translation is CASSEGTSGQETQYF.

The chain is built from TRBV7-2 and TRBJ2-7, with D unclear. CDR3 length equals 14 residues. From germline, CDR1 is SGHTA and CDR2 FQGNSA. V lost 3 bases and J lost 1, with 10 bases in between. CDR3 sequence reads: CASSFPDGSYEQYF. The CDR3 DNA is TGTGCCAGCAGCTTCCCAGACGGATCCTACGAGCAGTACTTC.

The J gene is TRBJ2-7, the V gene TRBV2, with D possibly being TRBD2 (5 bases). This CDR3 has 12 amino acids. V dropped 7 bases and J dropped 6 bases, with 13 bases sitting between them. CDR1 is SNHLY and CDR2 is FYNNEI in the germline V gene. For the CDR3, the DNA is TGTGCCAGCACCCAGGACTGGGGCGAGCAGTACTTC. Protein product: CASTQDWGEQYF.

This chain joins TRBV5-6 and TRBJ2-7; possible D gene TRBD1, 5 bases. Germline-derived CDR1 and CDR2 are SGHDT and YYEEEE. This CDR3 region has 14 residues. Trimming took 2 bases from V and 1 from J, leaving 10 bases between them. CDR3 nucleotide sequence: TGTGCCAGCAGCTTTGGGGCCGTGTCCTACGAGCAGTACTTC. Its protein product is CASSFGAVSYEQYF.

This clone appeared a few times. The gene calls are TRBV13 and TRBJ2-7; D might be TRBD2 (6 bases). The V and J ends lost 5 bases and 1 base respectively, with 9 bases between them. Germline-derived CDR1 and CDR2 are PRHDT and FYEKMQ (reference sequence). The CDR3 is 13 residues long. In DNA form, the CDR3 reads TGTGCCAGCAGCCTTAGCGGATCCTACGAGCAGTACTTC. Its protein product is CASSLSGSYEQYF.

The chain has TRBV7-6 and TRBJ2-1; TRBD2 aligns across 10 bases. Per the germline V gene, CDR1 is SGHVS and CDR2 is FNYEAQ. The CDR3 runs 17 residues. V shed 2 bases, J shed 8 bases, and the junction held 12 bases outside the gene matches. CDR3 sequence (DNA): TGTGCCAGCAGCTTACTGGCGTCTAGCGGGAGTGAGGATGAGCAGTTCTTC. It codes for CASSLLASSGSEDEQFF.

This sequence joins TRBV19 and TRBJ2-1, with 9 bases fitting TRBD2. V was pared by 7 bases and J by 8 bases, with 6 bases of the junction left unmatched. Per the germline V gene, CDR1 is LNHDA and CDR2 is SQIVND (reference sequence). The CDR3 runs 13 residues. CDR3 amino acids: CASTGSGSHEQFF. DNA of the CDR3: TGTGCCAGTACTGGTAGCGGGAGCCATGAGCAGTTCTTC.

This clone was counted between two and nine times. The chain employs TRBV30 and TRBJ2-6; the D is unclear. This CDR3 contains 15 residues. Per the germline V gene, CDR1 is GTSNPN and CDR2 is SVGIG (reference sequence). V lost 0 bases to trimming and J lost 4 bases, with 10 bases between them. The CDR3 nucleotides read TGTGCCTGGAGTGTAACCCTGAGGGGGGCCAACGTCCTGACTTTC. Translating gives CAWSVTLRGANVLTF.

The chain employs TRBV29-1 and TRBJ2-3; 7 bases agree with TRBD2. In germline, CDR1 is SQVTM, CDR2 ANQGSEA. This CDR3 is 16 amino acids long. Trimming at V came to 3 bases and at J to 5 bases, leaving 14 bases not matched to a gene. The CDR3 DNA is TGCAGCGTTGAGGCGCCCCTCGGACTAGAGTTAGATACGCAGTATTTT. It codes for CSVEAPLGLELDTQYF.

The J gene is TRBJ1-2, the V gene TRBV29-1; D remains unclear. CDR1 and CDR2 (germline): SQVTM, ANQGSEA. Trimming took off 3 bases at V and 3 bases at J, with 11 bases between the two ends. The CDR3 is 13 amino acids. The CDR3 DNA sequence: TGCAGCGTTGACGAGGGAAGAGACTATGGCTACACCTTC. This sequence encodes CSVDEGRDYGYTF.

Here the CDR3 reads CASSLTGFNTEAFF. The CDR3 region has the DNA TGTGCCAGCAGCCTAACAGGGTTTAACACTGAAGCTTTCTTT. J is TRBJ1-1 and V is TRBV9; a possible D gene is TRBD1 (6 bases). V was cut by 4 bases and J by 2 bases, with 12 bases left in between. The CDR3 is 14 residues long. The V gene's germline CDR1 is SGDLS and CDR2 YYNGEE.